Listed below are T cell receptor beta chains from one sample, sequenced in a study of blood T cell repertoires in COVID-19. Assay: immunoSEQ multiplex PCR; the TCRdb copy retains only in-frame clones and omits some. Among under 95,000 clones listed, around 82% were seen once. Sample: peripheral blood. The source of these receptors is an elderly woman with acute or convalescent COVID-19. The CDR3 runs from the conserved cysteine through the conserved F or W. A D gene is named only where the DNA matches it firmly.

CDR3 protein: CASSPYGSVETQYF
D gene: NA
V gene: TRBV3-1/TRBV3-2

CDR3 protein: CASSLAPGTGGGGYTF
D gene: TRBD1
V gene: TRBV7-2

CDR3 protein: CASSPGGLNYGYTF
D gene: NA
V gene: TRBV7-2

CDR3 protein: CASSVAGGQETQYF
D gene: TRBD2
V gene: TRBV9

CDR3 protein: CATATKVGQPQHF
D gene: NA
V gene: TRBV5-4

CDR3 protein: CASSVAGGLTYNEQFF
D gene: TRBD2
V gene: TRBV5-4

CDR3 protein: CATSGLEANEQFF
D gene: NA
V gene: TRBV24-1

CDR3 protein: CASSDRDQETQYF
D gene: NA
V gene: TRBV2

CDR3 protein: CASQGAGNYGYTF
D gene: TRBD1
V gene: TRBV3-1/TRBV3-2

CDR3 protein: CASSDKGKGTEAFF
D gene: NA
V gene: TRBV6-1

CDR3 protein: CASSGRGSRYGYTF
D gene: NA
V gene: TRBV19

CDR3 protein: CASSNRDRYSYEQYF
D gene: TRBD1
V gene: TRBV6-6

CDR3 protein: CASSQERTSGSTDTQYF
D gene: TRBD2
V gene: TRBV4-2

CDR3 protein: CASSTIEGAGGYTF
D gene: TRBD1
V gene: TRBV5-1

CDR3 protein: CASSSDTYGYTF
D gene: NA
V gene: TRBV12-3/TRBV12-4

CDR3 protein: CSVTGVRETQYF
D gene: TRBD1
V gene: TRBV29-1

CDR3 protein: CASSGTGMGEKLFF
D gene: NA
V gene: TRBV7-2

CDR3 protein: CASSLGSGADIEQFF
D gene: TRBD2
V gene: TRBV27

CDR3 protein: CASSSTTSGRQQYF
D gene: TRBD2
V gene: TRBV6-2/TRBV6-3

CDR3 protein: CASRLDRVRYEQYF
D gene: TRBD1
V gene: TRBV6-5

CDR3 protein: CASSLRSSYEQYF
D gene: NA
V gene: TRBV5-1

CDR3 protein: CARQSSNQPQHF
D gene: NA
V gene: TRBV5-4

CDR3 protein: CASSHDTDEQYF
D gene: NA
V gene: TRBV4-2

CDR3 protein: CSASEWITIPVGEQFF
D gene: NA
V gene: TRBV20-1

CDR3 protein: CASSLGGYGGYTF
D gene: NA
V gene: TRBV5-1

CDR3 protein: CASSPEVTSGANVLTF
D gene: NA
V gene: TRBV5-4

CDR3 protein: CASSLPKGVGEQYF
D gene: NA
V gene: TRBV28

CDR3 protein: CASSLQPAGVDTDTQYF
D gene: TRBD2
V gene: TRBV5-1

CDR3 protein: CASSQGGQIQGTQYF
D gene: TRBD1
V gene: TRBV9

CDR3 protein: CASTDSYTEAFF
D gene: NA
V gene: TRBV6-5

CDR3 protein: CASSYSGGEADTQYF
D gene: NA
V gene: TRBV6-5

CDR3 protein: CASSYGGAHNEQFF
D gene: NA
V gene: TRBV6-2/TRBV6-3

CDR3 protein: CASSWGTSGTGELFF
D gene: TRBD2
V gene: TRBV5-1

CDR3 protein: CASRRNMNTEAFF
D gene: NA
V gene: TRBV5-6

CDR3 protein: CASSLSPVNIQYF
D gene: NA
V gene: TRBV27

CDR3 protein: CASSFLPGQGNEAFF
D gene: TRBD1
V gene: TRBV27

CDR3 protein: CASSLDGRGVGTDTQYF
D gene: NA
V gene: TRBV7-9

CDR3 protein: CASSLVGASNQPQHF
D gene: NA
V gene: TRBV2

CDR3 protein: CASSLPGVAGEQYF
D gene: NA
V gene: TRBV5-1

CDR3 protein: CASSVGALASSGGNEQFF
D gene: NA
V gene: TRBV9

CDR3 protein: CASSSPGTEAFF
D gene: NA
V gene: TRBV5-6

CDR3 protein: CASSVVRGLYNEQFF
D gene: TRBD1
V gene: TRBV9

CDR3 protein: CASSPNLFSYTF
D gene: NA
V gene: TRBV19

CDR3 protein: CASSQEGGQGYEKLFF
D gene: TRBD1
V gene: TRBV4-2

CDR3 protein: CASSATGGRSYGYTF
D gene: TRBD1
V gene: TRBV28

CDR3 protein: CASSLDGRQGETQYF
D gene: TRBD1
V gene: TRBV11-2